One sample yielded the 32 T cell receptor beta chains listed below, sequenced in a study of spatial heterogeneity in lung cancer. The study's findings and limits: The study found that expanded intratumoral alpha and beta TCR counts tracked tumor mutation counts.

TCRdb reprocessed the 5' RACE reads via MiXCR and lists one record per CDR3 protein. The data contain more than 250 distinct CDR3 sequences, 35% to 50% of them singletons. The time point: sample taken at primary tumor resection. Their cognate antigens are unknown. The sequences come from lung tumor tissue, collected at surgery. Every receptor here comes from a male donor with early-stage non-small cell lung cancer.

Notes on this clonotype: With the library built for alpha chains, this beta chain is off target and its frequency is not meaningful. The chain couples TRBV28 to TRBJ2-2, with a possible D match to TRBD2 (6 bases). The CDR3 covers 14 residues. V dropped 10 bases and J dropped 1 base, with 13 bases sitting between them. CDR1 and CDR2 (germline): MDHEN, SYDVKM. The CDR3 spells CAIPMGLNTGELFF. CDR3 in DNA: TGTGCCATCCCTATGGGACTGAACACCGGGGAGCTGTTTTTT. Together with reference TRBV28 and TRBJ2-2, the CDR3 gives the full variable domain: DVKVTQSSRYLVKRTGEKVFLECVQDMDHENMFWYRQDPGLGLRLIYFSYDVKMKEKGDIPEGYSVSREKKERFSLILESASTNQTSMYLCAIPMGLNTGELFFGEGSRLTVL.

Concerning this clonotype itself: Little can be read into the size of this beta chain, an off-target read in a library designed for alpha chains. This rearrangement joins TRBV15 to TRBJ2-3; 8 bases fit TRBD2. CDR1 LNHNV and CDR2 YYDKDF come from the germline V gene (reference sequence). V was pared by 3 bases and J by 2 bases, with 10 bases of the junction left unmatched. This CDR3 spans 17 amino acids. CDR3 region: CATSRAGGGSDTDTQYF. CDR3 sequence (DNA): TGTGCCACCAGCAGGGCGGGAGGCGGGTCCGACACAGATACGCAGTATTTT.

This clonotype was seen only once. Being off target in a library aimed at alpha chains, this beta chain has a size of little meaning. J is TRBJ1-5 and V is TRBV5-6; 7 bases map to TRBD1. Per the germline V gene, CDR1 is SGHDT and CDR2 is YYEEEE. Losses at the gene ends were 4 bases for V and 3 bases for J; bases not matched to a gene: 4. This CDR3 is 14 amino acids long. The CDR3 DNA sequence: TGTGCCAGCAGCCGGGGACAGTACAATCAGCCCCAGCATTTT. Its translation is CASSRGQYNQPQHF.

On this clonotype itself: Within a library made for alpha chains, this beta chain is off target, and its count is uninformative. The chain employs TRBV7-2 and TRBJ2-7; 8 positions match TRBD1. This CDR3 region has 16 residues. Trimming cost V 5 bases and J 2 bases; bases outside gene matches: 11. The V gene's germline CDR1 is SGHTA and CDR2 FQGNSA. The CDR3 region is CASSPRGGQEAYEQYF. The DNA for the CDR3 is TGTGCCAGCAGCCCACGTGGGGGACAGGAGGCCTACGAGCAGTACTTC.

Of note for this clonotype: For a library built for alpha chains, this beta chain is a stray read; little rests on its size. This chain links TRBV20-1 with TRBJ2-1; possible D gene TRBD2, 6 bases. CDR3 length: 14 amino acids. With 6 bases removed from V and 4 bases from J, the gap between germline ends came to 16 bases. The V gene's germline CDR1 is DFQATT and CDR2 SNEGSKA (reference sequence). The CDR3 loop is CSARGRDFYNEQFF. The CDR3 DNA reads TGCAGTGCCCGCGGCCGGGACTTTTACAATGAGCAGTTCTTC.

About this clonotype: This beta chain is a stray sequence in a library constructed for alpha chains; its clone size is not meaningful. The chain uses TRBV11-1 and TRBJ2-1, with TRBD1 as a possible D gene (5 bases). The CDR3 is 15 residues long. V lost 6 bases to trimming and J lost 0 bases, with 12 bases between them. Germline lookup yields CDR1 SGHAT and CDR2 FQDESV (reference sequence). CDR3 nucleotides: TGTGCCAGCAGTACCAGGGCGACCTCCTACAATGAGCAGTTCTTC. This gives the protein CASSTRATSYNEQFF.

This clonotype was counted a few times. This beta chain is off target for a library built for alpha chains, so its abundance means little. This rearrangement joins TRBV6-5 to TRBJ2-1; TRBD1 matches 10 bases. This CDR3 is 15 amino acids long. V shed 6 bases, J shed 7 bases, and the junction held 9 bases outside the gene matches. Germline V lookup: CDR1 MNHEY, CDR2 SVGAGI. The CDR3 region is CASSSRDRGKNEQFF. The CDR3 DNA is TGTGCCAGCAGCTCCCGGGACAGGGGAAAAAATGAGCAGTTCTTC.

In this sample, this clonotype turned up once. This beta chain is off target for a library built for alpha chains, so its abundance means little. CDR3 sequence (DNA): TGTGCCAGCAGTTTATGGGCATCCCGGACAGGGAAGTACGAGCAGTACTTC. It yields the protein CASSLWASRTGKYEQYF. The J gene is TRBJ2-7, the V gene TRBV28, with 8 positions matching TRBD1. Per the germline V gene, CDR1 is MDHEN and CDR2 is SYDVKM. The CDR3 has 17 residues. V shed 0 bases, J shed 4 bases, and the junction held 11 bases outside the gene matches.

By frequency in the sample, this clonotype is hyperexpanded (1% or more). The library was prepared for alpha chains; this beta chain is a stray read, so its frequency means little. The J gene is TRBJ2-3, the V gene TRBV5-1; 8 positions match TRBD2. The ends lost 2 bases at V and 3 bases at J; junction bases unmatched: 5. Germline V CDR1 and CDR2: SGHRS, YFSETQ. The CDR3 extends over 15 amino acids. The CDR3 loop is CASSLSSGSTDTQYF. The CDR3 DNA reads TGCGCCAGCAGCTTATCAAGCGGGAGTACAGATACGCAGTATTTT.

This clonotype was observed a handful of times. This beta chain lies outside the target of a library built for alpha chains; its clone size means little. The chain has TRBV5-1 and TRBJ1-4; TRBD1 is a possible D gene (5 bases). V gave up 4 bases and J gave up 8 bases, with 18 bases separating them. This CDR3 contains 15 residues. Germline CDR1 and CDR2: SGHRS and YFSETQ. For the CDR3, the DNA is TGCGCCAGCAGCGGGGATACAGCGAGGGGCGAAAAACTGTTTTTT. Amino acids: CASSGDTARGEKLFF.

With respect to this clonotype: With the library built for alpha chains, this beta chain is off target and its frequency is not meaningful. The chain joins TRBV11-1 to TRBJ2-7, with D maybe TRBD1 (6 bases). Germline V gene sequence: CDR1 SGHAT, CDR2 FQDESV (reference sequence). The CDR3 spans 14 residues. V lost 1 base to trimming and J lost 6 bases, with 13 bases between them. CDR3 bases: TGTGCCAGCAGCTTAGTGACAGGCTTGGGCGAGCAGTACTTC. Its protein is CASSLVTGLGEQYF.

Comment on this clonotype: This beta chain is off target for a library built for alpha chains, so its abundance means little. The J gene is TRBJ1-4, the V gene TRBV20-1; maybe TRBD1 (5 bases). Germline V gives CDR1 DFQATT, CDR2 SNEGSKA (reference sequence). This CDR3 spans 16 amino acids. The germline V and J ends were trimmed by 3 bases and 1 base, with 15 bases remaining between them. The DNA for the CDR3 is TGCAGTGCTAGCATCCGTACTCAGGGAACTAATGAAAAACTGTTTTTT. Protein: CSASIRTQGTNEKLFF.

About this clonotype: Germline is not matched at one junction end, which may reflect a read error. This beta chain is a stray read from a library made for alpha chains; its abundance is not meaningful. The chain is built from TRBV7-3 and TRBJ1-4, with D perhaps TRBD1 (6 bases). Germline CDR1 SGHTA, CDR2 FQGTGA. CDR3 length: 16 residues. The DNA of the CDR3 is TGTGCCAGCAGCCTAACGTCCTGGGGAGAAGGGGGAAAACTGTTTTTT. Translating it yields CASSLTSWGEGGKLFF.

As regards this clonotype: This beta chain is an unintended read in a library built for alpha chains; its size means little. The chain has TRBV7-9 and TRBJ2-1; D uncertain. CDR1 is SEHNR and CDR2 is FQNEAQ in the germline V gene (reference sequence). V lost 0 bases, J lost 0 bases, and 6 bases lay in between. CDR3 size: 15 residues. This CDR3 is CASSLADLSYNEQFF. CDR3 coding DNA: TGTGCCAGCAGCTTAGCAGACCTCTCCTACAATGAGCAGTTCTTC.

This clonotype has only a few counts. This beta chain came through as a stray read in a library set up for alpha chains, and its size says little. This chain connects TRBV7-2 to TRBJ2-1; 13 nucleotides line up with TRBD2. Germline V gene lookup returns CDR1 SGHTA and CDR2 FQGNSA. The CDR3 covers 15 residues. With 5 bases clipped from V and 8 bases from J, the junction kept 6 bases outside the gene matches. The CDR3 region has the DNA TGTGCCAGCAGCAGCGGGACTAGCGGGATCTATGAGCAGTTCTTC. Translation: CASSSGTSGIYEQFF.

There are a few counts of this clonotype. This beta chain came through as a stray read in a library set up for alpha chains, and its size says little. The rearrangement links TRBV12-3 or TRBV12-4 to TRBJ2-3; 15 bases are a match to TRBD2. The CDR3 covers 15 residues. The V and J ends lost 4 bases and 7 bases, in that order; junction bases with no gene match: 3. This CDR3 is CASSSGTSGRHTQYF. The CDR3 nucleotides read TGTGCCAGCAGTTCCGGGACTAGCGGGAGGCATACGCAGTATTTT.

In regard to this clonotype: Being off target in a library aimed at alpha chains, this beta chain has a size of little meaning. The genes are TRBV12-3 or TRBV12-4 and TRBJ2-1; D is undetermined. The length of the CDR3 is 13 residues. Trimming took off 5 bases at V and 7 bases at J, with 12 bases between the two ends. The CDR3 is CASSVGSENEQFF. The DNA of the CDR3 is TGTGCCAGCAGTGTCGGGTCCGAAAATGAGCAGTTCTTC.

This clonotype qualifies as hyperexpanded. This beta chain turned up in a library designed for alpha chains; as an off-target read, its abundance says little. The rearrangement links TRBV10-2 to TRBJ2-2; TRBD2 aligns across 10 bases. Germline V gene sequence: CDR1 WSHSY, CDR2 SAAADI. The ends lost 11 bases at V and 6 bases at J; junction bases unmatched: 12. This CDR3 has 15 amino acids. In DNA form, the CDR3 reads TGCGCCGGACGTTCCGTAGCGGGAGGAGCCGGGGAGCTGTTTTTT. It is translated as CAGRSVAGGAGELFF.

As regards this clonotype: The germline gene is not matched at one end of the junction; a read error may be the cause. This beta chain turned up in a library designed for alpha chains; as an off-target read, its abundance says little. V is TRBV6-6 and J is TRBJ2-1; 7 bases are shared with TRBD1. Per the germline V gene, CDR1 is MNHNY and CDR2 is SVGAGI (reference sequence). This CDR3 is 16 amino acids long. The CDR3 here is CASSYQTGSSYNELFF. The CDR3, as DNA: TGTGCCAGCAGTTACCAGACAGGGTCCTCCTACAATGAGCTGTTCTTC.

This clonotype is hyperexpanded in the sample. This beta chain is a stray sequence in a library constructed for alpha chains; its clone size is not meaningful. The chain has TRBV6-5 and TRBJ2-5; the D gene is possibly TRBD1 (6 bases). V was cut by 10 bases and J by 5 bases, with 23 bases left in between. This CDR3 region has 15 residues. From germline, CDR1 is MNHEY and CDR2 SVGAGI. This CDR3 is CAISLGAGAWETQYF. CDR3 coding DNA: TGTGCCATCTCGTTAGGGGCAGGGGCCTGGGAGACCCAGTACTTC.

This clonotype was observed a handful of times. This beta chain turned up in a library designed for alpha chains; as an off-target read, its abundance says little. J is TRBJ2-2 and V is TRBV10-2; 9 positions agree with TRBD2. Losses at the gene ends were 8 bases for V and 6 bases for J; bases not matched to a gene: 13. The CDR3 consists of 16 residues. Germline CDR1 and CDR2: WSHSY and SAAADI. In DNA form, the CDR3 reads TGCGCCAGCCATGGGATCCGACTAGCGGATCCCGGGGAGCTGTTTTTT. This encodes CASHGIRLADPGELFF.

By frequency in the sample, this clonotype is hyperexpanded. This beta chain turned up in a library designed for alpha chains; as an off-target read, its abundance says little. CDR3 sequence (DNA): TGTGCCAGCAGTTTTGGACAGTACGAGCAGTACTTC. Its translation: CASSFGQYEQYF. The chain recombines TRBV28 with TRBJ2-7; TRBD1 might be the D (6 bases). The germline gives CDR1 MDHEN, CDR2 SYDVKM. CDR3 size: 12 residues. Trimming shortened V by 3 bases and J by 4 bases, and 7 bases separated the two germline ends.

As regards this clonotype: The library was prepared for alpha chains; this beta chain is a stray read, so its frequency means little. V is TRBV2 and J is TRBJ2-7, with 9 bases lining up with TRBD1. With V trimmed by 1 base and J by 2 bases, 3 bases remained unmatched. Germline V CDR1 and CDR2: SNHLY, FYNNEI. This CDR3 contains 15 residues. CDR3 region: CASSEGGQGTYEQYF. The DNA for the CDR3 is TGTGCCAGCAGTGAAGGGGGACAGGGAACCTACGAGCAGTACTTC.

To note about this clonotype: This beta chain represents an off-target read in a library built for alpha chains; its size is of limited meaning. The chain carries TRBV13 and TRBJ1-5; TRBD1 matches at 9 bases. The CDR3 is 12 residues long. J was trimmed by 10 bases and V by 3 bases; bases with no gene match: 1. The germline CDR1 and CDR2 sequences are PRHDT and FYEKMQ (reference sequence). CDR3 region: CASSLTGGPQHF. The CDR3, as DNA: TGTGCCAGCAGCTTGACAGGGGGACCCCAGCATTTT.

Remarks on this clonotype: Since it is a stray read in a library aimed at alpha chains, this beta chain has a size that is not meaningful. The rearrangement uses TRBV28 and TRBJ1-5; weak D call: TRBD1 (5 bases). The V and J ends lost 4 bases and 3 bases respectively, with 19 bases between them. Germline-derived CDR1 and CDR2 are MDHEN and SYDVKM. The CDR3 is 17 amino acids. The CDR3 is CASSSPAGGSINQPQHF. CDR3 DNA sequence: TGTGCCAGCAGTTCTCCCGCCGGGGGGTCGATCAATCAGCCCCAGCATTTT.

This clonotype was observed a few times. Because this beta chain is a stray read in a library intended to capture alpha chains, its abundance should not be given much weight. The chain couples TRBV5-4 to TRBJ2-5; a weak D match, TRBD2 (6 bases). The V gene's germline CDR1 is SGHNT and CDR2 YYREEE (reference sequence). Trimming shortened V by 4 bases and J by 5 bases, and 12 bases separated the two germline ends. CDR3 length: 13 amino acids. Here the CDR3 reads CASSPRAGETQYF. The DNA for the CDR3 is TGTGCCAGCAGCCCGCGGGCGGGGGAGACCCAGTACTTC.

Of note for this clonotype: As an off-target read in a library built for alpha chains, this beta chain has a frequency of little significance. V gene TRBV5-4 combines with J gene TRBJ2-2; 12 bases match TRBD2. CDR3 size: 16 residues. J lost 4 bases, V lost 4 bases, and 5 bases had no gene match. The germline V gene has CDR1 SGHNT and CDR2 YYREEE (reference sequence). For the CDR3, the DNA is TGTGCCAGCAGCGCCGGACTAGCGGGAACCACCGGGGAGCTGTTTTTT. It encodes CASSAGLAGTTGELFF.

This clonotype was seen only a few times. Since the library was made to target alpha chains, this beta chain is a stray read and its abundance is not meaningful. The rearrangement joins TRBV20-1 to TRBJ2-3; 7 nucleotides align to TRBD2. Germline CDR1 DFQATT, CDR2 SNEGSKA (reference sequence). Germline trimming cut 5 bases from V and 2 bases from J; bases unmatched to any gene: 10. The CDR3 is 15 residues long. The CDR3, as DNA: TGCAGTGCTCCGGATCGCGGGACTACCACAGATACGCAGTATTTT. Its translation: CSAPDRGTTTDTQYF.

This clonotype was found a few times. One junction end disagrees with the germline gene, perhaps due to a read error. This beta chain was picked up by a library intended for alpha chains and is off target, so its count carries little meaning. The rearrangement joins TRBV7-9 to TRBJ1-3; possible D gene TRBD1, 5 bases. Germline V gene data show CDR1 as SEHNR and CDR2 as FQNEAQ (reference sequence). The CDR3 contains 12 residues. CDR3 region: CLGDASGNTIYF. The CDR3 DNA sequence: TGCCTAGGGGATGCCTCTGGAAACACCATATATTTT. Combining the CDR3 with reference TRBV7-9 and TRBJ1-3 gives the whole variable domain DTGVSQNPRHKITKRGQNVTFRCDPISEHNRLYWYRQTLGQGPEFLTYFQNEAQLEKSRLLSDRFSAERPKGSFSTLEIQRTEQGDSAMYLCLGDASGNTIYFGEGSWLTVV.

This clonotype was found a few times. This beta chain represents an off-target read in a library built for alpha chains; its size is of limited meaning. The V call is TRBV25-1, the J call TRBJ1-6; 8 bases are shared with TRBD1. Germline-derived CDR1 and CDR2 are MGHDK and SYGVNS. The CDR3 consists of 16 residues. The V gene end was trimmed by 1 base and the J gene end by 5 bases; junction bases not matched to a gene: 4. CDR3 DNA sequence: TGTGCCAGCAGTGAATGGGCGGACAGGGATAATTCACCCCTCCACTTT. Translation: CASSEWADRDNSPLHF.

There are a few counts of this clonotype. This beta chain was picked up by a library intended for alpha chains and is off target, so its count carries little meaning. The genes are TRBV11-3 and TRBJ2-2; a weak D match, TRBD2 (5 bases). From germline, CDR1 is SGHNT and CDR2 YENEEA. CDR3 size: 13 residues. V lost 1 base to trimming and J lost 6 bases, with 6 bases between them. DNA of the CDR3: TGTGCCAGCAGCTTAGTCGGGGCCGGGGAGCTGTTTTTT. It specifies CASSLVGAGELFF. Using reference TRBV11-3 and TRBJ2-2 for the parts outside the CDR3, the full variable domain is EAGVVQSPRYKIIEKKQPVAFWCNPISGHNTLYWYLQNLGQGPELLIRYENEEAVDDSQLPKDRFSAERLKGVDSTLKIQPAELGDSAVYLCASSLVGAGELFFGEGSRLTVL.

A remark on this clonotype: For a library built for alpha chains, this beta chain is a stray read; little rests on its size. CDR3 in amino acids: CASSETSGPYNEQFF. CDR3 DNA sequence: TGTGCCAGCAGTGAGACTAGCGGGCCCTACAATGAGCAGTTCTTC. The chain uses TRBV12-3 or TRBV12-4 and TRBJ2-1, with TRBD2 matching 10 bases. V dropped 5 bases and J dropped 2; count of bases not matched to a gene: 3. The CDR3 is 15 residues long.